This T cell receptor (beta chain) emerged from a study of T cells in Graves' hyperthyroidism and ophthalmopathy. General study findings and limits: Most thyroid clonotypes that were expanded above 0.001 also turned up in blood.

The CDR3 regions of TCR beta were amplified from RNA transcripts. In the first-round RT-PCR of the TCR CDR3, the HTBI primer set was used. TCRdb processed the multiplex PCR reads anew with MiXCR; each CDR3 protein has one entry. The sample includes 600,000 or so distinct CDR3 sequences, 12% to 15% of them seen just once. Clinical Activity Scores of at least 3, NOSPECS grades of at least 4 and durations under 3 months characterized ophthalmopathy patients. Orbital computed tomography and thyroid ultrasound, together with serum TRAb and thyroxine and clinical symptoms, were used for diagnoses. It was roughly 10 ml of fresh peripheral blood that supplied the PBMCs. The CDR3 loop spans 13 amino acids. Deletions cut 5 bases from V and 1 base from J, with 8 bases between. Germline V CDR1 and CDR2: ENHRY, SYGVKD. This clonotype was recorded at least ten times. The antigen remains unidentified.

This chain joins TRBV10-3 and TRBJ1-1; D call uncertain. Sequencing was carried out using blood. The origin of this receptor is a young woman with Graves' ophthalmopathy. Written as DNA, the CDR3 is TGTGCCATCAGTCCATCATCGAACACTGAAGCTTTCTTT. Residues: CAISPSSNTEAFF.